This entry is about one T cell receptor beta chain. Assay: immunoSEQ multiplex PCR; the TCRdb copy retains only in-frame clones and omits some. The profile covers about 25,000 clones, with roughly 80% appearing a single time and 9% to 15% taken by the ten largest. This record comes from a study of T cells in tumors after PD-1 blockade. The sample here was PBMCs, taken after anti-PD-1 treatment. The TCR comes from a human donor with basal cell carcinoma.

This CDR3 reads CASSAARVGGPPYF. CDR3 in DNA: TGCGCCAGCAGCGCCGCCAGGGTGGGGGGGCCGCCGTATTTT. The gene calls are TRBV5-1 and TRBJ2-3; a weak D match, TRBD2 (7 bases). With 4 bases removed from V and 14 bases from J, the gap between germline ends came to 23 bases. Per the germline V gene, CDR1 is SGHRS and CDR2 is YFSETQ. This CDR3 is 14 amino acids long.